Each of the 27 T cell receptor beta chains below was sequenced from the same sample in a study of shared clonotypes between healthy human individuals. Clones were sequenced by immunoSEQ multiplex PCR, and TCRdb holds only the in-frame ones, with some missing. In the table there are approximately 2.1 million clones, approximately 95% of which are singletons. The sample taken for sequencing was naive CD4+ T cells from PBMCs. Described subset: CD45RA+ positively selected. The receptor set was obtained from a man younger than 35 in good health. Some clones in this sample may be carry-over from other donors' samples.

This clone has a single count. The gene calls are TRBV28 and TRBJ2-1; TRBD1 might be the D (6 bases). The V gene lost 6 bases and the J gene lost 9 bases, with 21 bases spanning the gap. Germline V gene lookup returns CDR1 MDHEN and CDR2 SYDVKM. This CDR3 is 15 amino acids long. The DNA for the CDR3 is TGTGCCAGCAGGACGTTGGGGGCTCGAGGGGCTGAGCAGTTCTTC. Protein: CASRTLGARGAEQFF. The variable domain in full, with the rest retrieved from reference TRBV28 and TRBJ2-1, is DVKVTQSSRYLVKRTGEKVFLECVQDMDHENMFWYRQDPGLGLRLIYFSYDVKMKEKGDIPEGYSVSREKKERFSLILESASTNQTSMYLCASRTLGARGAEQFFGPGTRLTVL.

The chain uses TRBV2 and TRBJ2-5; 10 positions agree with TRBD1. The CDR3 is 15 residues long. Germline values: CDR1 SNHLY, CDR2 FYNNEI. Trimming removed 6 bases from V and 5 bases from J; junction bases left unmatched: 9. The CDR3 loop reads CASRDRDRGQETQYF. CDR3 nucleotides: TGTGCCAGCAGGGACCGGGACAGGGGTCAGGAGACCCAGTACTTC. Together with reference TRBV2 and TRBJ2-5, the CDR3 gives the full variable domain: EPEVTQTPSHQVTQMGQEVILRCVPISNHLYFYWYRQILGQKVEFLVSFYNNEISEKSEIFDDQFSVERPDGSNFTLKIRSTKLEDSAMYFCASRDRDRGQETQYFGPGTRLLVL.

The chain employs TRBV6-5 and TRBJ1-1; D is undetermined. The V end was cut by 0 bases, the J end by 5 bases, with 10 bases between. CDR1 and CDR2 from the germline V gene are MNHEY and SVGAGI. The CDR3 contains 14 residues. The CDR3 region is CASSYSMAVTEAFF. CDR3 nucleotide sequence: TGTGCCAGCAGTTACTCGATGGCGGTGACTGAAGCTTTCTTT.

The chain couples TRBV7-3 to TRBJ2-2, with 7 bases lining up with TRBD1. Germline lookup yields CDR1 SGHTA and CDR2 FQGTGA. Trimming cost V 2 bases and J 6 bases; bases outside gene matches: 12. The CDR3 spans 17 residues. The CDR3 DNA sequence: TGTGCCAGCAGCTTACTAGGTACAGGGGCCGTATCCGGGGAGCTGTTTTTT. Translated, it gives CASSLLGTGAVSGELFF.

This clone was observed a single time. The genes are TRBV9 and TRBJ1-2; 9 positions agree with TRBD1. In germline, CDR1 is SGDLS, CDR2 YYNGEE. The CDR3 contains 17 residues. Unmatched junction bases numbered 14, after V lost 4 bases and J lost 4 bases. DNA of the CDR3: TGTGCCAGCAGCACAGGGGGCGCTGAACGATTTATCTATGGCTACACCTTC. Translating gives CASSTGGAERFIYGYTF.

The gene calls are TRBV9 and TRBJ2-7, with 13 bases lining up with TRBD2. Germline V lookup: CDR1 SGDLS, CDR2 YYNGEE. The junction had 13 bases not matched to a gene; V was cut back by 4 bases and J by 3 bases. This CDR3 is 18 amino acids long. The CDR3 bases are TGTGCCAGCAGCCCAGGGACTAGCGGGACACGGTCGGGCTACGAGCAGTACTTC. Residues: CASSPGTSGTRSGYEQYF.

J is TRBJ2-1 and V is TRBV28, with a weak D call TRBD1 (5 bases). Germline V gives CDR1 MDHEN, CDR2 SYDVKM. This CDR3 region has 14 residues. V was cut by 2 bases and J by 4 bases, with 9 bases left in between. CDR3 amino acids: CASSLRGFYNEQFF. The CDR3 bases are TGTGCCAGCAGTTTAAGGGGCTTTTACAATGAGCAGTTCTTC.

Notes on this clone: The sample has other DNA sequences that encode this CDR3 too. The rearrangement uses TRBV6-1 and TRBJ1-5; D is uncertain. V was shortened by 6 bases and J by 2 bases, with 2 bases between the two germline ends. Germline lookup yields CDR1 MNHNS and CDR2 SASEGT. The CDR3 is 11 residues long. As DNA, the CDR3 is TGTGCCAGCAGGGGCAATCAGCCCCAGCATTTT. As protein: CASRGNQPQHF.

On this clone: This CDR3 is also generated by other DNA sequences in the sample. The chain uses TRBV6-5 and TRBJ1-2; 7 bases are a match to TRBD1. This CDR3 is 15 amino acids long. Germline lookup yields CDR1 MNHEY and CDR2 SVGAGI. Germline trimming cut 0 bases from V and 3 bases from J; bases unmatched to any gene: 4. CDR3 in DNA: TGTGCCAGCAGTTACTCCGGAGGGGGCGACTATGGCTACACCTTC. This encodes CASSYSGGGDYGYTF.

This clone appeared a single time. The V and J genes are TRBV4-3 and TRBJ2-7; D is ambiguous. With 3 bases removed from V and 7 bases from J, the gap between germline ends came to 19 bases. Germline values: CDR1 LGHNA, CDR2 YSLEER. The CDR3 totals 15 residues. The CDR3 here is CASSQRHSPLREQYF. DNA of the CDR3: TGCGCCAGCAGCCAGAGACACTCGCCGCTACGGGAGCAGTACTTC.

This chain's CDR3 is CASSLGGTETYNEQFF. As DNA, the CDR3 is TGTGCCAGCAGCTTGGGGGGGACGGAAACCTACAATGAGCAGTTCTTC. The V call is TRBV5-4, the J call TRBJ2-1, with D perhaps TRBD1 or TRBD2 (5 bases each). V was clipped by 0 bases and J by 2 bases, with 12 bases between them. Germline V gene data show CDR1 as SGHNT and CDR2 as YYREEE (reference sequence). This CDR3 is 16 amino acids long.

V gene TRBV5-6 combines with J gene TRBJ2-2, with TRBD1 as a possible D gene (7 bases). The CDR3 is 15 amino acids. Germline CDR1 is SGHDT and CDR2 is YYEEEE. Trimming cost V 6 bases and J 7 bases, with 19 bases left between them. DNA of the CDR3: TGTGCCAGCACCGCGGGGAAGGGGGCTGGCGGGGAGCTGTTTTTT. It specifies CASTAGKGAGGELFF.

J is TRBJ2-3 and V is TRBV11-2; D gene ambiguous. With 7 bases removed from V and 3 bases from J, the gap between germline ends came to 11 bases. CDR1 SGHAT and CDR2 FQNNGV come from the germline V gene. The CDR3 totals 13 residues. In DNA form, the CDR3 reads TGTGCCAGCAACCTCCTTTTAACAGATACGCAGTATTTT. It specifies CASNLLLTDTQYF.

This chain connects TRBV9 to TRBJ2-1; D remains ambiguous. CDR1 SGDLS and CDR2 YYNGEE come from the germline V gene. The CDR3 spans 14 residues. V was cut by 4 bases and J by 10 bases, with 18 bases left in between. CDR3 DNA sequence: TGTGCCAGCAGCCTCACCCTTGACCTGGGCGAGCAGTTCTTC. It yields the protein CASSLTLDLGEQFF.

With respect to this clone: The same CDR3 can be traced to other DNA sequences in this sample. The V call is TRBV19, the J call TRBJ2-4, with D unresolved. The V and J ends lost 1 base and 0 bases respectively, with 7 bases between them. CDR1 and CDR2 from the germline V gene are LNHDA and SQIVND (reference sequence). The CDR3 has 15 residues. The chain's CDR3 is CASSIGQLAKNIQYF. In DNA, the CDR3 is TGTGCCAGTAGTATAGGTCAGCTAGCCAAAAACATTCAGTACTTC.

This clone was observed a single time. The chain carries TRBV5-6 and TRBJ1-5; D ambiguous. Trimming left V 1 base short and J 4 bases short, with 9 bases between. Germline CDR1 SGHDT, CDR2 YYEEEE. The CDR3 spans 14 residues. DNA for the CDR3: TGTGCCAGCAGCTTGAGGCCGGAAAATCAGCCCCAGCATTTT. Its translation: CASSLRPENQPQHF.

The chain has TRBV18 and TRBJ1-1; TRBD1 aligns across 9 bases. The CDR3 covers 14 residues. CDR1 is KGHSH, CDR2 LQKENI, per germline. Trimming removed 4 bases from V and 5 bases from J; junction bases left unmatched: 5. CDR3 bases: TGTGCCAGCTCACAGACAGGGGGGGAGACTGAAGCTTTCTTT. It translates to CASSQTGGETEAFF.

This clone appeared a single time. V and J are TRBV19 and TRBJ1-1; D perhaps matches TRBD1 (5 bases). The germline V gene has CDR1 LNHDA and CDR2 SQIVND (reference sequence). V was shortened by 2 bases and J by 1 base, with 17 bases between the two germline ends. The CDR3 length is 17 residues. CDR3 DNA sequence: TGTGCCAGTAGTATACCTCGGGCCGGGGCCCGGAACACTGAAGCTTTCTTT. It encodes CASSIPRAGARNTEAFF.

The chain links TRBV5-4 to TRBJ1-3; 7 bases are shared with TRBD1. V shed 3 bases, J shed 0 bases, and the junction held 3 bases outside the gene matches. The CDR3 loop spans 15 amino acids. Germline CDR1 reads SGHNT; CDR2 reads YYREEE (reference sequence). The CDR3 protein is CASSSGGASGNTIYF. CDR3 DNA sequence: TGTGCCAGCAGCTCAGGGGGGGCCTCTGGAAACACCATATATTTT.

This chain connects TRBV6-5 to TRBJ2-2; D is perhaps TRBD1 (6 bases). Trimming took 6 bases from V and 9 from J, leaving 14 bases between them. The V gene's germline CDR1 is MNHEY and CDR2 SVGAGI. The CDR3 covers 13 residues. For the CDR3, the DNA is TGTGCCAGCAGAGGAACCAGGGGAAGGGAGCTGTTTTTT. Translated, it gives CASRGTRGRELFF.

This chain links TRBV6-5 with TRBJ2-7; D is unclear. CDR1 MNHEY and CDR2 SVGAGI come from the germline V gene. This CDR3 is built from 12 residues. Trimming pared 6 bases from V and 3 bases from J, leaving 9 bases between. The CDR3 region is CASRTSDYEQYF. The DNA for the CDR3 is TGTGCCAGCAGAACGAGCGACTACGAGCAGTACTTC.

The chain combines TRBV5-4 with TRBJ2-1; possible D gene TRBD2, 6 bases. V was pared by 3 bases and J by 5 bases, with 15 bases between. CDR1 is SGHNT and CDR2 is YYREEE in the germline V gene (reference sequence). The CDR3 consists of 15 residues. CDR3 sequence (DNA): TGTGCCAGCAGCTCGTCCCGGGACTTGAACAATGAGCAGTTCTTC. Its protein is CASSSSRDLNNEQFF.

The genes are TRBV29-1 and TRBJ2-2, with no clear D. CDR3 size: 13 residues. Deletions cut 2 bases from V and 5 bases from J, with 9 bases between. The germline gives CDR1 SQVTM, CDR2 ANQGSEA. The CDR3 DNA is TGCAGCGTTGAAACAGCTGGGACCGGGGAGCTGTTTTTT. Translating it yields CSVETAGTGELFF.

This clone was recorded once. The chain has TRBV28 and TRBJ1-5, with a tentative D call TRBD1 (5 bases). The germline V gene has CDR1 MDHEN and CDR2 SYDVKM. This CDR3 spans 16 amino acids. Deletions cut 0 bases from V and 3 bases from J, with 12 bases between. The CDR3 nucleotides read TGTGCCAGCAGTTTATGGGGATCAGGGACCAATCAGCCCCAGCATTTT. This translates into CASSLWGSGTNQPQHF.

This sequence joins TRBV7-2 and TRBJ2-3, with 7 bases aligning to TRBD2. The CDR3 loop spans 16 amino acids. Germline V lookup: CDR1 SGHTA, CDR2 FQGNSA. The V gene end was trimmed by 5 bases and the J gene end by 2 bases; junction bases not matched to a gene: 10. The DNA for the CDR3 is TGTGCCAGCAGCCAAACTAGCGTGCGTTTCACAGATACGCAGTATTTT. Its protein is CASSQTSVRFTDTQYF.

V usage is TRBV7-2 and J usage is TRBJ2-7; maybe TRBD2 (6 bases). Germline CDR1 SGHTA, CDR2 FQGNSA. Trimming pared 4 bases from V and 5 bases from J, leaving 15 bases between. The CDR3 totals 14 residues. CDR3: CASSSSGSSHEQYF. Here the CDR3 DNA reads TGTGCCAGCAGCTCGAGCGGGTCCAGCCACGAGCAGTACTTC.

The chain employs TRBV25-1 and TRBJ1-6; D gene unclear. The germline CDR1 and CDR2 sequences are MGHDK and SYGVNS. V shed 1 base and J shed 4 bases, with 5 bases lying between them. CDR3 length: 14 residues. This chain's CDR3 is CASSELVYNSPLHF. CDR3 coding DNA: TGTGCCAGCAGTGAATTGGTATATAATTCACCCCTCCACTTT.